What follows are 5 T cell receptor beta chains derived from one specimen sequenced in a study of siplizumab effects on memory and regulatory T cells. Sequencing was performed with immunoSEQ multiplex PCR; in TCRdb, only in-frame clones are kept and a portion is missing. This table holds 100,000 or so clones, around 93% found once. Sequences were obtained from non-Treg CD4+ T cells sorted from blood. Receptors were obtained from a human donor in good health.

This chain connects TRBV4-1 to TRBJ2-1, with a possible D match to TRBD1 (5 bases). In germline, CDR1 is MGHRA, CDR2 YSYEKL. Trimming stripped 1 base from V and 8 bases from J, with 12 bases between. The CDR3 is 14 residues long. CDR3 coding DNA: TGCGCCAGCAGCCAAGCATCAGGGTTCCATGAGCAGTTCTTC. Translated: CASSQASGFHEQFF.

This clone showed up just a few times. CDR3 sequence (DNA): TGTGCCAGCATCCACAGGGGTGAGACCCAGTACTTC. Amino acids: CASIHRGETQYF. J is TRBJ2-5 and V is TRBV25-1; 7 bases map to TRBD1. After removal of 7 bases from V and 5 bases from J, the junction contained 4 bases not matched to a gene. Germline loops: CDR1 MGHDK, CDR2 SYGVNS. The CDR3 consists of 12 residues.

This clone appeared a single time. This rearrangement joins TRBV2 to TRBJ2-7, with TRBD2 matching 9 bases. V shed 11 bases, J shed 7 bases, and the junction held 9 bases outside the gene matches. Germline V gene lookup returns CDR1 SNHLY and CDR2 FYNNEI. This CDR3 is 12 amino acids long. Written as DNA, the CDR3 is TGTGCCCTTGGAGGACTAGCGCGAGAGCAGTACTTC. It encodes CALGGLAREQYF.

The rearrangement links TRBV7-2 to TRBJ2-1; 7 nucleotides align to TRBD1. Per the germline V gene, CDR1 is SGHTA and CDR2 is FQGNSA. This CDR3 comprises 15 residues. Losses at the gene ends were 3 bases for V and 5 bases for J; bases not matched to a gene: 7. The CDR3 nucleotides are TGTGCCAGCAGCTTTCGACAGGGTGGTAACAATGAGCAGTTCTTC. Residues: CASSFRQGGNNEQFF. Full variable domain (missing parts from reference TRBV7-2 and TRBJ2-1): GAGVSQSPSNKVTEKGKDVELRCDPISGHTALYWYRQSLGQGLEFLIYFQGNSAPDKSGLPSDRFSAERTGGSVSTLTIQRTQQEDSAVYLCASSFRQGGNNEQFFGPGTRLTVL.

The chain employs TRBV30 and TRBJ2-7; unclear D gene. Trimming shortened V by 0 bases and J by 4 bases, and 7 bases separated the two germline ends. The CDR3 runs to 12 residues. From germline, CDR1 is GTSNPN and CDR2 SVGIG (reference sequence). As DNA, the CDR3 is TGTGCCTGGAGTGTACGGGCGTACGAGCAGTACTTC. Residues: CAWSVRAYEQYF. The full variable domain, completed using reference TRBV30 and TRBJ2-7, is SQTIHQWPATLVQPVGSPLSLECTVEGTSNPNLYWYRQAAGRGLQLLFYSVGIGQISSEVPQNLSASRPQDRQFILSSKKLLLSDSGFYLCAWSVRAYEQYFGPGTRLTVT.